The sequence of this T cell receptor (beta chain) was determined in a study of technical replicates of blood from several donors. The CDR3 length is 13 residues. Trimming removed 5 bases from V and 4 bases from J, with 12 bases in between. The V gene's germline CDR1 is LNHDA and CDR2 SQIVND (reference sequence). Assay: immunoSEQ multiplex PCR; the TCRdb copy retains only in-frame clones and omits some. The sample has 13,000 to 15,000 clones; approximately 80% are singletons. This clone was counted once. Material for sequencing was PBMCs. The V and J genes are TRBV19 and TRBJ2-7; no definite D call. This receptor was taken from a human donor in good health. The chain's CDR3 is CASSPRLSYEQYF. The CDR3 DNA follows: TGTGCCAGTAGTCCCCGGTTGTCGTACGAGCAGTACTTC. The variable domain in full, completed from reference TRBV19 and TRBJ2-7, reads DGGITQSPKYLFRKEGQNVTLSCEQNLNHDAMYWYRQDPGQGLRLIYYSQIVNDFQKGDIAEGYSVSREKKESFPLTVTSAQKNPTAFYLCASSPRLSYEQYFGPGTRLTVT.